This is a list of T cell receptor beta chains from one sample in a study of blood T cell repertoires in COVID-19. TCRdb keeps only in-frame clones here, not all; method: immunoSEQ multiplex PCR. The sample lists 150,000 or so clones, around 90% occurring once. Material for sequencing was PBMCs or T cells enriched from blood (not recorded which). The receptors were sampled from a woman in her thirties or forties who had been exposed to COVID-19. Each CDR3 is given with its conserved first and last residue. Each record gives: J gene, D gene, V gene, clone size, CDR3 DNA, CDR3 protein. D genes are given only for firm matches. Some rows have no size entry. The others give once, few or many, or a class for an expanded clone.

>TRBJ1-6|.|TRBV9|few
TGTGCCAGCAGCCCCGCCGGGGGACGATCACCCCTCCACTTT
CASSPAGGRSPLHF
>TRBJ2-1|TRBD2|TRBV9|.
TGTGCCAGCAGCGGGGAGCGGGACTCCTACAATGAGCAGTTCTTC
CASSGERDSYNEQFF
>TRBJ2-3|TRBD1|TRBV6-4|.
TGTGCCAGCAGTGGTGACAGGGGGCGGCAGTATTTT
CASSGDRGRQYF
>TRBJ2-7|TRBD2|TRBV7-2|.
TGTGCCAGCAGGCAGCGGGGCGACTACGAGCAGTACTTC
CASRQRGDYEQYF
>TRBJ2-2|TRBD1|TRBV7-6|.
TGTGCCAGCAGCTTGGAAGGACAGGGTCCCGTCACCGGGGAGCTGTTTTTT
CASSLEGQGPVTGELFF
>TRBJ1-1|.|TRBV11-2|.
TGTGCCAGCAGCCGAGGCGGGGGAAGAGCTTTCTTT
CASSRGGGRAFF
>TRBJ1-2|TRBD1|TRBV9|.
TGTGCCAGCAGCGTAGACAGGGGGAAATATGGCTACACCTTC
CASSVDRGKYGYTF
>TRBJ2-2|TRBD2|TRBV19|.
TGTGCCAGTATCAGGGTGTCTAGCGGGCCGAACACCGGGGAGCTGTTTTTT
CASIRVSSGPNTGELFF
>TRBJ1-1|.|TRBV6-6|once
TGTGCCAGCAGTTACAGGGGACAGAACACTGAAGCTTTCTTT
CASSYRGQNTEAFF
>TRBJ2-5|TRBD2|TRBV2|.
TGTGCCAGCAGGGGGACTAGCGGCCAGTGGACCCAGTACTTC
CASRGTSGQWTQYF
>TRBJ1-1|.|TRBV29-1|.
TGCAGCGCCCGACAGCTGAACACTGAAGCTTTCTTT
CSARQLNTEAFF
>TRBJ2-3|TRBD2|TRBV6-2/TRBV6-3|.
TGTGCCAGCAGTTCCGGGACTAGCGGGAGCGCAGATACGCAGTATTTT
CASSSGTSGSADTQYF
>TRBJ1-2|TRBD1|TRBV7-9|.
TGTGCCAGCAGCTTAGTGGGACAGGTATATGGCTACACCTTC
CASSLVGQVYGYTF
>TRBJ2-7|.|TRBV4-1|.
TGCGCCAGCAGCCAAGAGGTAGCGAGCTCCTACGAGCAGTACTTC
CASSQEVASSYEQYF
>TRBJ1-1|.|TRBV11-3|.
TGTGCCAGCAGCTTCAGGGGCATCGGCACTGAAGCTTTCTTT
CASSFRGIGTEAFF
>TRBJ2-7|TRBD1|TRBV6-2/TRBV6-3|.
TGTGCCAGCAGTTACTCTCCCCGCACAGGGGGTAAGGGCGAGCAGTACTTC
CASSYSPRTGGKGEQYF
>TRBJ2-7|.|TRBV9|.
TGTGCCAGCAGCGTAACGAGGGATCTCGGCAGGCAGTACTTC
CASSVTRDLGRQYF
>TRBJ2-7|TRBD2|TRBV28|.
TGTGCCAGCAGAGGGGTGGCGGGAGGGGGTAACTACGAGCAGTACTTC
CASRGVAGGGNYEQYF
>TRBJ1-5|.|TRBV7-2|.
TGTGCCAGCAGCTTAGTAAGCTTCAGGACGGGGGGACAGCCCCAGCATTTT
CASSLVSFRTGGQPQHF
>TRBJ1-6|.|TRBV12-5|.
TGTGCTAGTGGTTTGCAGGTCTCCAATTCACCCCTCCACTTT
CASGLQVSNSPLHF
>TRBJ1-5|.|TRBV28|.
TGTGCCAGCTCCCTAGAGGGGGGGTTGAGCAATCAGCCCCAGCATTTT
CASSLEGGLSNQPQHF
>TRBJ1-1|.|TRBV7-8|.
TGTGCCAGCAGCTTAGTTAGACAGGTCAGGACTGAAGCTTTCTTT
CASSLVRQVRTEAFF
>TRBJ2-5|.|TRBV5-1|.
TGCGCCAGCAGCTGGCGGGCTAGCGACCAAGAGACCCAGTACTTC
CASSWRASDQETQYF
>TRBJ2-5|TRBD2|TRBV6-2/TRBV6-3|.
TGTGCCAGCAGCCAAAGCGGGAGAGCGGAGTGGGAGACCCAGTACTTC
CASSQSGRAEWETQYF
>TRBJ1-2|TRBD1|TRBV7-8|.
TGTGCCAGCAGCTGGTGGGACAGCCCGAGCTATGGCTACACCTTC
CASSWWDSPSYGYTF
>TRBJ1-2|.|TRBV28|.
TGTGCCAGCAGTCTTACAGGGAACTATGGCTACACCTTC
CASSLTGNYGYTF
>TRBJ2-7|.|TRBV5-1|once
TGCGCCAGCAGTTATAACTCAGGGGAATACGAGCAGTACTTC
CASSYNSGEYEQYF
>TRBJ2-7|TRBD2|TRBV2|.
TGTGCCAGCGTTGGCGGGAGTCGTGCCGAGCAGTACTTC
CASVGGSRAEQYF
>TRBJ2-5|TRBD2|TRBV5-1|.
TGCGCCAGCAGCTTGGGGCCTGGGGTAGCGGGGGATCAGGAGACCCAGTACTTC
CASSLGPGVAGDQETQYF
>TRBJ2-2|TRBD2|TRBV19|.
TGTGCCAGTAGAGCCGGGACTAGCGGGATGTGGAACACCGGGGAGCTGTTTTTT
CASRAGTSGMWNTGELFF
>TRBJ1-5|TRBD1|TRBV10-3|.
TGTGCCACCCAACCAGAGACAGGGGATCAGCCCCAGCATTTT
CATQPETGDQPQHF
>TRBJ2-7|TRBD2|TRBV19|.
TGTGCCAGTAGCCCTGGGACTAGCGGGAGTTACGAGCAGTACTTC
CASSPGTSGSYEQYF
>TRBJ2-7|.|TRBV28|once
TGTGCCAGCAGTTCTGACGAGCAGTACTTC
CASSSDEQYF
>TRBJ2-2|.|TRBV9|.
TGTGCCAGCAGCGTAACAGGCACCGGGGAGCTGTTTTTT
CASSVTGTGELFF
>TRBJ2-2|.|TRBV18|many
TGTGCCAGCTCACCCTCCGGGACGAACACCGGGGAGCTGTTTTTT
CASSPSGTNTGELFF
>TRBJ2-7|TRBD1|TRBV19|.
TGTGCCAGTAGTCTATCCCGGGACAGGGGCTACGAGCAGTACTTC
CASSLSRDRGYEQYF
>TRBJ2-3|.|TRBV19|.
TGTGCCAGTAGTATAACAGGGTCCACAGATACGCAGTATTTT
CASSITGSTDTQYF
>TRBJ1-3|TRBD1|TRBV19|.
TGTGCCAGTAGTGCCGGGACAGGGGTTTTTGACACCATATATTTT
CASSAGTGVFDTIYF
>TRBJ2-2|TRBD2|TRBV5-6|.
TGTGCCAGCAGCTTGTTAGCGGGAGGGGCTCGCCCGTCCACCGGGGAGCTGTTTTTT
CASSLLAGGARPSTGELFF
>TRBJ2-4|.|TRBV20-1|.
TGCAGTGCTAGATCGGTGGACATTCAGTACTTC
CSARSVDIQYF
>TRBJ1-4|.|TRBV3-1/TRBV3-2|once
TGTGCCAGCAGCTCGCGGGGGACGGCAACTAATGAAAAACTGTTTTTT
CASSSRGTATNEKLFF
>TRBJ1-5|.|TRBV19|few
TGTGCCAGTAGTTGGTCAGGTGATAGCAATCAGCCCCAGCATTTT
CASSWSGDSNQPQHF
>TRBJ2-4|TRBD2|TRBV5-6|few
TGTGCCAGCAGCTTGCGGGCGGGGGAAAACATTCAGTACTTC
CASSLRAGENIQYF
>TRBJ2-7|.|TRBV7-9|.
TGTGCCAGCAGCGCCACCGCGTTAGCGGACCTAAAATACGAGCAGTACTTC
CASSATALADLKYEQYF
>TRBJ2-2|TRBD2|TRBV7-2|.
TGTGCCAGCACCCCGATTGCGGGACTAGCGGTCGCCGGGGAGCTGTTTTTT
CASTPIAGLAVAGELFF
>TRBJ1-6|TRBD1|TRBV28|once
TGTGCCAGCAGCTCCGGGACAGACTATTCACCCCTCCACTTT
CASSSGTDYSPLHF
>TRBJ2-6|TRBD1|TRBV4-2|once
TGTGCCAGCAGCCAGAGGGACAGTTCCTCTGGGGCCAACGTCCTGACTTTC
CASSQRDSSSGANVLTF
>TRBJ2-5|TRBD2|TRBV9|.
TGTGCCAGCAGCCCCCCTCGGGTAGCGGGAGTGGAGACCCAGTACTTC
CASSPPRVAGVETQYF
>TRBJ2-7|.|TRBV2|few
TGTGCCAGCATGTTGAGGGATACCTACGAGCAGTACTTC
CASMLRDTYEQYF